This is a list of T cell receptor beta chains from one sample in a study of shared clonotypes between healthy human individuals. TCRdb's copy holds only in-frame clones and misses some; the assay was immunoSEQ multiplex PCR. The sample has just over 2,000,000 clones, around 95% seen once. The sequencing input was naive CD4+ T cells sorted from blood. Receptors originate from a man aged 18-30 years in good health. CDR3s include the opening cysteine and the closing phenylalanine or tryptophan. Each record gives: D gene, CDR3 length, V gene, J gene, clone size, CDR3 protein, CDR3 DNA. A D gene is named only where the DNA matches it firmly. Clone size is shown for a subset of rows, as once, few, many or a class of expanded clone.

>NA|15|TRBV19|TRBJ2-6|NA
CASSGSGTGANVLTF
TGTGCCAGTAGCGGATCAGGAACTGGGGCCAACGTCCTGACTTTC
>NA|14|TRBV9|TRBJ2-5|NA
CASSVEEGQETQYF
TGTGCCAGCAGCGTAGAGGAGGGGCAAGAGACCCAGTACTTC
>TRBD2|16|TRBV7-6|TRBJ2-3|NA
CASSFPGGGRTDTQYF
TGTGCCAGCAGCTTCCCTGGGGGGGGTCGCACAGATACGCAGTATTTT
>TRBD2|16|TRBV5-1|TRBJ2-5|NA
CASRTGLAGGRETQYF
TGCGCCAGCAGAACCGGACTAGCGGGAGGGCGAGAGACCCAGTACTTC
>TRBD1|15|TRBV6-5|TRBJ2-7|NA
CASSQGQGGPYEQYF
TGTGCCAGCAGCCAGGGACAGGGTGGCCCCTACGAGCAGTACTTC
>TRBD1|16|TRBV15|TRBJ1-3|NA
CATSEDRGQKGNTIYF
TGTGCCACCAGCGAGGACAGGGGGCAAAAGGGAAACACCATATATTTT
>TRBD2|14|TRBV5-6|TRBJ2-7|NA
CASSFSSGRYEQYF
TGTGCCAGCAGCTTCTCTAGCGGGAGGTACGAGCAATACTTC
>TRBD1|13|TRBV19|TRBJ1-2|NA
CASRTGEFYGYTF
TGTGCCAGTCGGACAGGGGAATTCTATGGCTACACCTTC
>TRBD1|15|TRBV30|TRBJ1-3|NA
CAWSVRTGPGNTIYF
TGTGCCTGGAGTGTGCGGACAGGACCTGGAAACACCATATATTTT
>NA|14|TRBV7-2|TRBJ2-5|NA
CASSLSPSVQTQYF
TGTGCCAGCAGCTTATCCCCTTCCGTCCAGACCCAGTACTTC
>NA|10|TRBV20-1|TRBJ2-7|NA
CSAGMSEQYF
TGCAGTGCTGGAATGTCCGAGCAGTACTTC
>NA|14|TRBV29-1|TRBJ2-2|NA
CSALTGTDTGELFF
TGCAGCGCATTAACAGGGACTGACACCGGGGAGCTGTTTTTT
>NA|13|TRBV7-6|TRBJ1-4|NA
CASSLGGSEKLFF
TGTGCCAGCAGCTTAGGAGGAAGTGAAAAACTGTTTTTT
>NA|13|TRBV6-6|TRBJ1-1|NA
CASSVEGGRGAFF
TGTGCCAGCAGTGTCGAGGGGGGCCGAGGAGCTTTCTTT
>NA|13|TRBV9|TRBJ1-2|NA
CASSAGLSYGYTF
TGTGCCAGCAGCGCGGGACTCAGCTATGGCTACACCTTC
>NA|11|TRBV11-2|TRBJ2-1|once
CASSFRGEQFF
TGTGCCAGCAGCTTCCGGGGTGAGCAGTTCTTC
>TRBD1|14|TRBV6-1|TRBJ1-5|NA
CASSGQGAGQPQHF
TGTGCCAGCAGTGGACAGGGGGCTGGACAGCCCCAGCATTTT
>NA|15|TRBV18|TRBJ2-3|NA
CASSPQQPSTDTQYF
TGTGCCAGCTCACCGCAACAACCTAGCACAGATACGCAGTATTTT
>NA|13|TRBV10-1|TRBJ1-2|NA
CASSESQGTGYTF
TGCGCCAGCAGTGAGTCTCAGGGAACCGGCTACACCTTC
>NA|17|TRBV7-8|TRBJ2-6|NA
CASSLVGAGTGANVLTF
TGTGCCAGCAGCTTAGTTGGAGCGGGTACCGGGGCCAACGTCCTGACTTTC
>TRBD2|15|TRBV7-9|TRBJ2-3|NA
CASSDPGLGVDTQYF
TGTGCCAGCAGCGACCCGGGACTAGGCGTAGATACGCAGTATTTT
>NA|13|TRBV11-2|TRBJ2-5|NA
CASNRGEAETQYF
TGTGCCAGCAACAGAGGGGAGGCAGAGACCCAGTACTTC
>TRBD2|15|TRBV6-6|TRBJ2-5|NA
CASTLPGRGQETQYF
TGTGCCAGCACCCTCCCGGGGAGGGGCCAAGAGACCCAGTACTTC
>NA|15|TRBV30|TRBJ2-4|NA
CAWSLEGFGKNIQYF
TGTGCCTGGAGCCTAGAAGGGTTTGGCAAAAACATTCAGTACTTC